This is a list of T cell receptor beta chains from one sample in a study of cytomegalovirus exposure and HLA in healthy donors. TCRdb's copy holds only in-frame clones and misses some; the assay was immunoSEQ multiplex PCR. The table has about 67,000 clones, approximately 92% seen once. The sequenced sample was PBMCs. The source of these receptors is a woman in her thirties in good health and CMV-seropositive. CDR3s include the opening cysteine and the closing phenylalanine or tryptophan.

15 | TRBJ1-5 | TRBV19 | CASSMAGYSNQPQHF
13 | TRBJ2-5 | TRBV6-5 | CASSYSPGKTQYF
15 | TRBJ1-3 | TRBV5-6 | CASSLAGTGGNTIYF
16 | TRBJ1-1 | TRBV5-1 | CASSLGWGGGDTEAFF
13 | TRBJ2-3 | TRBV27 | CASRRGNTDTQYF
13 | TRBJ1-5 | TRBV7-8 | CASSLTPIGAQHF
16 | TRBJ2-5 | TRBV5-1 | CASSLGTSGMRETQYF
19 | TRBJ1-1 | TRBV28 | CASSLNWGGTGSWNTEAFF
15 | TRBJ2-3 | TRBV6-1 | CASSPGQGRTDTQYF
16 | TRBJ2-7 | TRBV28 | CASSLVVGTGDNEQYF
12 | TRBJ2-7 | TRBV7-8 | CASSSSQYEQYF
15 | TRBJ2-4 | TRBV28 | CASSSGGLAKNIQYF
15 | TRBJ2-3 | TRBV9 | CASSVDSGGTDTQYF
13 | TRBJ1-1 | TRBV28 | CASSLEVGTEAFF
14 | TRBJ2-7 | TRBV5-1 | CASSLGDISYEQYF
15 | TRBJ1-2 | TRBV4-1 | CASSQDATVGYGYTF
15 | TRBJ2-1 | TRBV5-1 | CASSSWTSGNNEQFF
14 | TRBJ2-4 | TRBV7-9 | CASSLDRERNIQYF
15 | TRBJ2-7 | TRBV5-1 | CASSVTGTLGYEQYF
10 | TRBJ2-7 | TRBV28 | CASRLREQYF
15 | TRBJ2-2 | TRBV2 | CASSEFISGAGELFF
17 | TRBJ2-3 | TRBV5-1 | CASSLALASTSTDTQYF
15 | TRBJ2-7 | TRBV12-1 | CASSVSGMNSYEQYF
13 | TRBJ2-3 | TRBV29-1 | CSVAGRSTDTQYF
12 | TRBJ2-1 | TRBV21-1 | CASSKGAAGKFF
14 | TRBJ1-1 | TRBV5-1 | CASSLGTGRTEAFF
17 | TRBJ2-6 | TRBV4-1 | CASSQILTGSGANVLTF
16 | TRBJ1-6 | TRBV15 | CATSGPGGTYNSPLHF
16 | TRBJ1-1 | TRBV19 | CASSLETTGSNTEAFF
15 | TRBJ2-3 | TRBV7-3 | CASSLTGGLTDAQYF
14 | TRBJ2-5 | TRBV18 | CASSPGQGGETQYF
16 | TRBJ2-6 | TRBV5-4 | CASSPTATSGANVLTF
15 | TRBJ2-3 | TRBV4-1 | CASGPLAGTGDTQYF
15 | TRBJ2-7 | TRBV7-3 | CASSLIAGSSYEQYF
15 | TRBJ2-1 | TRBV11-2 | CASSLDRLSYNEQFF
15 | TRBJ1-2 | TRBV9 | CASSLRTGGNYGYTF
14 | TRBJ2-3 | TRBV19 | CASLRRLARDTQYF
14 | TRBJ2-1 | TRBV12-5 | CASGFADRGNEQFF
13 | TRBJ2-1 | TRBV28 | CASSFPQYNEQFF